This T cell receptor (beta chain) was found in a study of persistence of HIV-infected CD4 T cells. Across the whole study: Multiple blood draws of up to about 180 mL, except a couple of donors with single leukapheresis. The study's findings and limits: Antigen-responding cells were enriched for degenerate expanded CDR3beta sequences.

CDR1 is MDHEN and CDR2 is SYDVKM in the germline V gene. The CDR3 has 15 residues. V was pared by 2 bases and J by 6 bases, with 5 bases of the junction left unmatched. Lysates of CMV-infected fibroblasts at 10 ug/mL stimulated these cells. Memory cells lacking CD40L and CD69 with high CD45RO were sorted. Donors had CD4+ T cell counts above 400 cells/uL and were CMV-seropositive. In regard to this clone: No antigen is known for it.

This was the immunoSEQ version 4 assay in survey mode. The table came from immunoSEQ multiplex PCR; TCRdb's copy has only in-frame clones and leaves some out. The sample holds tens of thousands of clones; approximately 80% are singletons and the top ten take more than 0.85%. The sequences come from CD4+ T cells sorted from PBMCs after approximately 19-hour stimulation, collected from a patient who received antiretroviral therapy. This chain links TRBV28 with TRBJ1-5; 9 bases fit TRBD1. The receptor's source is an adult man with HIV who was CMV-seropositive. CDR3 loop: CASSLDRGIFQPQHF. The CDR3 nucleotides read TGTGCCAGCAGTTTAGACAGGGGGATTTTTCAGCCCCAGCATTTT. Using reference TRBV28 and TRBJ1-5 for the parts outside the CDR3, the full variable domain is DVKVTQSSRYLVKRTGEKVFLECVQDMDHENMFWYRQDPGLGLRLIYFSYDVKMKEKGDIPEGYSVSREKKERFSLILESASTNQTSMYLCASSLDRGIFQPQHFGDGTRLSIL.